This T cell receptor (beta chain) was observed in a study of beta chain features in type 1 diabetes. Trimming removed 8 bases at V and 4 bases at J, with 17 bases between. The germline V gene encodes CDR1 SEHNR and CDR2 FQNEAQ (reference sequence). The CDR3 is made up of 15 amino acids. By way of CD45RO/CCR7/CD25/CD127/CD95/CD27, the CD4+ regulatory, stem cell-like memory, central memory and naive cells were sorted. Study results and limitations: TCRB CDR3s were moderately but significantly shorter in Type 1 diabetes patients in all four CD4+ subsets.

Expressed TCRB transcripts were sequenced after all isolated RNA was converted to cDNA. Only in-frame clones appear in the TCRdb table, and some are missing; sequencing was by immunoSEQ multiplex PCR. Among under 850,000 clones listed, roughly 13% were seen once. About this clone itself: The target antigen is unknown.

This sequence joins TRBV7-9 and TRBJ2-2; D possibly corresponds to TRBD2 (5 bases). The receptor's source is a young man with type 1 diabetes. Input material: naive CD4+ T cells from blood. The CDR3, as DNA: TGTGCCAGCGGGGTACGGAGGATCGGCACCGGGGAGCTGTTTTTT. As protein: CASGVRRIGTGELFF.